A selection of T cell receptor beta chains follows, all from one sample in a study of T cells after yellow fever vaccination. Each CDR3 protein is one row after TCRdb ran MiXCR on the 5' RACE reads. The sample carries 600,000 to 750,000 distinct CDR3 sequences, around 12% recorded once. Sequencing was performed on PBMCs, taken on the day of the yellow fever booster vaccination. The origin of the receptors is a man aged 25 to 40 who received the YFV17D yellow fever vaccine. The CDR3 runs from the conserved cysteine through the conserved F or W. Some rows have no size entry. The others give once, few or many, or a class for an expanded clone.

TRBJ1-4	many	TRBV6-5	CASSNSPERNEKLFF
TRBJ1-2	.	TRBV15	CATSPGQGGGIRVYGYTF
TRBJ1-5	few	TRBV6-2/TRBV6-3	CASSTRGSSQPQHF
TRBJ2-5	.	TRBV5-1	CASSPPLEFGETQYF
TRBJ2-1	few	TRBV7-9	CASSDIAGGNEQFF
TRBJ2-7	.	TRBV20-1	CRATNPRQGGSYEQYF
TRBJ2-7	.	TRBV20-1	CSARGVLGEQYF
TRBJ2-7	few	TRBV19	CASIGGGKQYF
TRBJ2-2	.	TRBV12-3/TRBV12-4	CASTLSGTSNTGELFF
TRBJ2-5	.	TRBV7-2	CASSEGRGRASQYF
TRBJ2-3	once	TRBV6-2/TRBV6-3	CASGDDLPDTQYF
TRBJ2-7	.	TRBV10-3	CATARPPGQNSYEQYF
TRBJ2-7	many	TRBV2	CASSEPLEQYF
TRBJ2-7	many	TRBV29-1	CSVDGTSAYEQYF
TRBJ2-2	.	TRBV6-2/TRBV6-3	CASSYRGNGELFF
TRBJ2-1	.	TRBV5-1	CASSFGGQGKNEQFF
TRBJ2-3	.	TRBV7-2	CASSYADQRESTDTQYF
TRBJ1-5	few	TRBV12-3/TRBV12-4	CASSFETGNQPQHF
TRBJ2-7	.	TRBV19	CASRPTPGGNYEQYF
TRBJ2-7	few	TRBV5-4	CASSLPGQAIVYEQYF
TRBJ2-1	.	TRBV6-2/TRBV6-3	CASRLAGGTSNEQFF
TRBJ2-3	few	TRBV15	CATSRSSSGGPTDTQYF
TRBJ2-5	few	TRBV7-2	CASSLGFSGRQETQYF
TRBJ2-2	many	TRBV6-1	CASSLGRWNTGELFF
TRBJ2-7	few	TRBV7-2	CASSFTSGRADEQYF
TRBJ1-6	.	TRBV10-3	CATQGSGQYNSPLHF
TRBJ1-2	few	TRBV5-8	CASSPRRGPLDGYTF
TRBJ2-1	few	TRBV10-3	CAISESGTGLADYNEQFF
TRBJ2-5	few	TRBV7-2	CASSLAGVVEAQYF
TRBJ1-1	many	TRBV12-3/TRBV12-4	CASSAKGNTEAFF
TRBJ2-7	.	TRBV7-8	CASSLDGTSIYEQYF
TRBJ1-1	.	TRBV19	CASSVDTANTEAFF
TRBJ1-1	.	TRBV18	CASSPGGGGTFEAFF
TRBJ2-5	few	TRBV11-2	CASSLILAGGPEGETQYF
TRBJ1-2	.	TRBV29-1	CSGGQGNYGYTF
TRBJ1-1	few	TRBV5-1	CASSLSGGSAEAFF
TRBJ1-2	.	TRBV4-3	CASSQEDGPYGYTF
TRBJ2-7	few	TRBV20-1	CSALRSGSYEQYF
TRBJ2-4	.	TRBV5-1	CASTPDLAKNIQYF
TRBJ2-2	.	TRBV29-1	CSVSSSLGTGELFF
TRBJ1-6	.	TRBV10-3	CAINTGGPGNSPLHF
TRBJ2-1	.	TRBV5-8	CASSPGTSGSIGEQFF
TRBJ2-7	.	TRBV29-1	CSVEEPTRPLEQYF
TRBJ2-3	few	TRBV6-2/TRBV6-3	CASSYRPPKVDTQYF